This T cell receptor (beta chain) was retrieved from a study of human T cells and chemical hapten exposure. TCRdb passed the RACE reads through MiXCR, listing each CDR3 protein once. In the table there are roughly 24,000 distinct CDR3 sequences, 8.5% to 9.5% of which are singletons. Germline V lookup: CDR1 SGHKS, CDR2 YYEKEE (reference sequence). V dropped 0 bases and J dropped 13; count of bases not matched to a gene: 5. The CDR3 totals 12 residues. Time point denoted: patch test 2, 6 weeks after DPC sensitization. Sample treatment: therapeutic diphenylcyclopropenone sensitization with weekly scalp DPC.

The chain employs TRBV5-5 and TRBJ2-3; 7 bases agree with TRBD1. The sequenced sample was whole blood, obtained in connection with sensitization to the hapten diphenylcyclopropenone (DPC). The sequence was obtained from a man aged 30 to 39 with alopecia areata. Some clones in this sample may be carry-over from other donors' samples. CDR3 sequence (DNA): TGTGCCAGCAGCTTGGAGGACAGGCTGGAGTATTTT. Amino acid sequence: CASSLEDRLEYF.